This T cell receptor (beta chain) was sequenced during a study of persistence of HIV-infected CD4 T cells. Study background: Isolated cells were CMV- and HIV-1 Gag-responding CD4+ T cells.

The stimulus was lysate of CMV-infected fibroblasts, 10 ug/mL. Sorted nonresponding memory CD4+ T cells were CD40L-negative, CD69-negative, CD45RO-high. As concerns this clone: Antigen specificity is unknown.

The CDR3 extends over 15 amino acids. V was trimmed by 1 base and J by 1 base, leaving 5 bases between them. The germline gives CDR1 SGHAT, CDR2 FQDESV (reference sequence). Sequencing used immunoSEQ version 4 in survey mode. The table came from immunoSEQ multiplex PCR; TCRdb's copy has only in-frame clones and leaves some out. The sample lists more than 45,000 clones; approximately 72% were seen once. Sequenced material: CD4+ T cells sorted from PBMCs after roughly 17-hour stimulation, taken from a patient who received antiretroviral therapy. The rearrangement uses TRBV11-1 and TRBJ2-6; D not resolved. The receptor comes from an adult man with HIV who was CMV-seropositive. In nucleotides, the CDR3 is TGTGCCAGCAGCTTAGTCACATCTGGGGCCAACGTCCTGACTTTC. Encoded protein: CASSLVTSGANVLTF.